This T cell receptor beta chain was identified in a study of T cells after yellow fever vaccination. Study-level information: When fractions had low cell numbers, they were prepared with SMART-Seq v4 Ultra Low Input. Study-wide points: Few clonotypes appeared in both CD4 and CD8 compartments. By day 5 rather than day 15, the secondary response had peaked, though it was weaker.

The 5'RACE template-switching step produced TCR cDNA and added a universal primer site and UMIs. One entry per CDR3 protein, called by TCRdb with MiXCR from the 5' RACE reads. The profile shows 150,000 to 200,000 distinct CDR3 sequences, around 9% of them singletons. The CDR3 totals 16 residues. The germline gives CDR1 MGHRA, CDR2 YSYEKL. V was pared by 0 bases and J by 4 bases, with 13 bases between. Regarding this clonotype: Its matching antigen is unknown.

This chain uses TRBV4-1 with TRBJ2-1; D is tentatively TRBD1 or TRBD2 (5 bases each). This material consisted of CD8+ T cells sorted from PBMCs, taken 45 days after the yellow fever booster vaccination. The sequence was collected from a man younger than 35 who received the YFV17D yellow fever vaccine. This chain's CDR3 is CASSQESGTTYNEQFF. The CDR3, as DNA: TGCGCCAGCAGCCAAGAATCCGGGACCACGTACAATGAGCAGTTCTTC.